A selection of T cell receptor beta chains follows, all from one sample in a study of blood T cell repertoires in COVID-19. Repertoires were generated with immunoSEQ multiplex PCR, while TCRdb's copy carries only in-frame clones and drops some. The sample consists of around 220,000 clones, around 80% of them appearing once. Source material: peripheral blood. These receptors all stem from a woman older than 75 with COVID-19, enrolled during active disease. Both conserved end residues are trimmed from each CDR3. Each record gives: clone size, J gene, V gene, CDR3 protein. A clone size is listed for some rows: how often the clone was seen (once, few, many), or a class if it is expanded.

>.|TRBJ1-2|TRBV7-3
ASSPRTGTGAGYT
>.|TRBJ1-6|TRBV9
ASSAGVLDSPLH
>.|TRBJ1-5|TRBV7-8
ASSIRDTGRNQPQH
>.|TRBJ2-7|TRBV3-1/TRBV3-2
ASSRQAGGNVWYEQY
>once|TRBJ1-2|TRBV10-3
AISGGPGQGASGYGYT
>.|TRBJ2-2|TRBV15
ATSREHLTGELF
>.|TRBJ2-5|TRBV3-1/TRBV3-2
ASSQDRGPFETQY
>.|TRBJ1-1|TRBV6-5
ASILTGQNTEAF
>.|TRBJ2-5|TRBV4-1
ASSQAQRGAGETQY
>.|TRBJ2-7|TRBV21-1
ASSNRAGIYEQY
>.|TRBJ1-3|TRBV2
ASRRGPGNTIY
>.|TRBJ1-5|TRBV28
ASRGAHQPQH
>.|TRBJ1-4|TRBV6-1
ASSEVGKLF
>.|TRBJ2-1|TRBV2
ASSDRSGRWNEQF
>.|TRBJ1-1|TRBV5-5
ASSLVGQVNTEAF
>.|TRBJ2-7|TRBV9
ASSVGAITYEQY
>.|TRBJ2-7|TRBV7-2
ASSLARFRSGSPYEQY
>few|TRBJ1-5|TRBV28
ASSPRRRQPQH
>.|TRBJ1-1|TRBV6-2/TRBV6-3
ASSYSQGWNTEAF
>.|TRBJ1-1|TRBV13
ASSLGGRTEAF
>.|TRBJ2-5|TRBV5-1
ASSTQRDLRGETQY
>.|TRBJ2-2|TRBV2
ASSLDRVGTGELF
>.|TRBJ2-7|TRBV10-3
AAGQPVSGEQY
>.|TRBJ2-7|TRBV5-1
ASSPRIAGGSYEQY
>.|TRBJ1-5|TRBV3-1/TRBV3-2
ASSQVGSYQPQH
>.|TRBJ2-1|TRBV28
ASSQREIAYNEQF
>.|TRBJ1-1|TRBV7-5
ARSLGQSNTEAF
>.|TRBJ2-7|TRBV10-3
AISEGDRGEQY
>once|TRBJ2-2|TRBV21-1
ASSKKVAHRGKPGGTGELF